These 8 T cell receptor beta chains originate from one sample sequenced in a study of blood T cell repertoires in COVID-19. Generated by immunoSEQ multiplex PCR, the TCRdb table keeps only in-frame clones and is missing some. The table shows around 94,000 clones, with around four fifths occurring only once. The sequenced material came from peripheral blood. The receptor set was obtained from a man aged 35 to 55 with active or convalescent COVID-19.

This chain connects TRBV5-1 to TRBJ1-1; 7 positions match TRBD1. V gave up 1 base and J gave up 1 base; unmatched junction bases: 1. There are 14 residues in the CDR3. CDR1 is SGHRS and CDR2 is YFSETQ in the germline V gene. The chain's CDR3 is CASSLRTGNTEAFF. CDR3 coding DNA: TGCGCCAGCAGCTTGCGGACAGGGAACACTGAAGCTTTCTTT.

V and J are TRBV5-1 and TRBJ1-2, with D unresolved. The CDR3 spans 12 residues. Looked up from germline, CDR1 is SGHRS and CDR2 is YFSETQ. Trimming took 1 base from V and 7 from J, leaving 8 bases between them. CDR3 nucleotides: TGCGCCAGCAGCTTGAACTATGGTGGCTACACCTTC. Its translation is CASSLNYGGYTF.

The V call is TRBV6-5, the J call TRBJ2-7, with 7 positions matching TRBD2. CDR3 length: 15 amino acids. With 0 bases clipped from V and 0 bases from J, the junction kept 2 bases outside the gene matches. From germline, CDR1 is MNHEY and CDR2 SVGAGI. The CDR3 DNA reads TGTGCCAGCAGTTACTCAGGCGGGAGCTCCTACGAGCAGTACTTC. Amino acids: CASSYSGGSSYEQYF.

This chain links TRBV6-5 with TRBJ1-1, with D unclear. CDR1 is MNHEY, CDR2 SVGAGI, per germline. The CDR3 covers 15 residues. Trimming took off 0 bases at V and 1 base at J, with 9 bases between the two ends. In DNA, the CDR3 is TGTGCCAGCAGTTACTCGTACACAACGAACACTGAAGCTTTCTTT. It yields the protein CASSYSYTTNTEAFF.

The genes are TRBV6-2 or TRBV6-3 and TRBJ2-3; possible D gene TRBD2, 5 bases. The CDR3 loop spans 15 amino acids. Germline loops: CDR1 MNHEY, CDR2 SVGEGT. Trimming cost V 5 bases and J 2 bases, with 14 bases left between them. The CDR3 DNA sequence: TGTGCCAGCAGTCCGGGGTTTACCGACACAGATACGCAGTATTTT. It encodes CASSPGFTDTDTQYF.

This clone is a singleton in its sample. This sequence joins TRBV10-3 and TRBJ2-3; 9 bases line up with TRBD1. Germline CDR1 and CDR2: ENHRY and SYGVKD. The CDR3 sequence is 14 residues long. V dropped 10 bases and J dropped 4; count of bases not matched to a gene: 9. The CDR3 protein is CATGGQGASDTQYF. The CDR3, as DNA: TGTGCCACCGGGGGACAGGGTGCATCAGATACGCAGTATTTT.

CDR3 bases: TGTGCCAGCAGTGAAGCGACTAGCGCCTACAATGAGCAGTTCTTC. It translates to CASSEATSAYNEQFF. V and J are TRBV6-1 and TRBJ2-1; 8 nucleotides agree with TRBD2. There are 15 residues in the CDR3. Looked up from germline, CDR1 is MNHNS and CDR2 is SASEGT. With 0 bases clipped from V and 2 bases from J, the junction kept 0 bases outside the gene matches.

This clone was counted once. Different DNA sequences within this sample yield the same CDR3. J is TRBJ2-1 and V is TRBV4-1; no firm D call. CDR1 is MGHRA, CDR2 YSYEKL, per germline. The CDR3 totals 15 residues. The V and J ends lost 0 bases and 0 bases respectively, with 6 bases between them. This chain's CDR3 is CASSQDPVSYNEQFF. The DNA of the CDR3 is TGCGCCAGCAGCCAAGATCCAGTCTCCTACAATGAGCAGTTCTTC.